The next 21 T cell receptor beta chains were all read from a single sample in a study of blood T cell repertoires in COVID-19. The repertoire was sequenced with immunoSEQ multiplex PCR; TCRdb's copy has only in-frame clones and lacks some. This table holds roughly 90,000 clones, around 85% found once. The sequenced material came from peripheral blood. Source of these receptors: an elderly woman with COVID-19, enrolled during active disease.

The count of this clone is one. The V and J genes are TRBV12-3 or TRBV12-4 and TRBJ1-1; D unresolved. V was trimmed by 5 bases and J by 8 bases, leaving 9 bases between them. The CDR3 sequence is 11 residues long. CDR3 amino acids: CASSMETEAFF. The CDR3 nucleotides read TGTGCCAGCAGTATGGAGACGGAAGCTTTCTTT.

This clone was seen only a few times. The V call is TRBV5-1, the J call TRBJ2-7, with D perhaps matching TRBD1 (6 bases). This CDR3 is built from 14 residues. The V end lost 4 bases, the J end lost 2 bases, and 13 bases lay between the germline ends. Germline V gives CDR1 SGHRS, CDR2 YFSETQ. The CDR3 bases are TGCGCCAGCAGCACTGGACAGCTGACCTACGAGCAGTACTTC. Its protein product is CASSTGQLTYEQYF.

This chain joins TRBV2 and TRBJ2-7, with D maybe TRBD2 (5 bases). Trimming shortened V by 8 bases and J by 4 bases, and 18 bases separated the two germline ends. The CDR3 extends over 14 amino acids. Germline V CDR1 and CDR2: SNHLY, FYNNEI. The CDR3 loop is CASRLSGSFYEQYF. CDR3 nucleotide sequence: TGTGCCAGCCGCCTCAGCGGCTCTTTTTACGAGCAGTACTTC.

J is TRBJ1-1 and V is TRBV11-2; D not resolved. The ends were cut back, 4 bases at V and 1 base at J, with 10 bases in the middle. The length of the CDR3 is 14 residues. CDR1 is SGHAT and CDR2 is FQNNGV in the germline V gene. CDR3 residues: CASSYTRGNTEAFF. The DNA of the CDR3 is TGTGCCAGCAGCTACACCCGGGGGAACACTGAAGCTTTCTTT.

The chain couples TRBV28 to TRBJ2-3; TRBD2 aligns across 9 bases. J lost 5 bases, V lost 6 bases, and 9 bases had no gene match. The CDR3 spans 15 residues. CDR1 MDHEN and CDR2 SYDVKM come from the germline V gene. In DNA, the CDR3 is TGTGCCAGCAGCATTAGCGGGAGCAAGGGAGATACGCAGTATTTT. Translating it yields CASSISGSKGDTQYF.

The chain employs TRBV19 and TRBJ2-7; possibly TRBD1 for D (6 bases). Germline CDR1 and CDR2: LNHDA and SQIVND (reference sequence). The CDR3 runs 17 residues. V lost 5 bases and J lost 2, with 22 bases in between. The CDR3 region is CASSPTRRQALPYEQYF. In DNA, the CDR3 is TGTGCCAGTAGTCCAACCAGGCGACAGGCGCTACCCTACGAGCAGTACTTC. The entire variable domain, with the rest obtained from reference TRBV19 and TRBJ2-7, is as follows: DGGITQSPKYLFRKEGQNVTLSCEQNLNHDAMYWYRQDPGQGLRLIYYSQIVNDFQKGDIAEGYSVSREKKESFPLTVTSAQKNPTAFYLCASSPTRRQALPYEQYFGPGTRLTVT.

The rearrangement joins TRBV18 to TRBJ1-1; D perhaps matches TRBD1 (5 bases). This CDR3 is built from 15 residues. The V end lost 8 bases, the J end lost 0 bases, and 16 bases lay between the germline ends. Germline V lookup: CDR1 KGHSH, CDR2 LQKENI. The CDR3 DNA reads TGTGCCAGCCGACGAGAACAGGCTTTGAACACTGAAGCTTTCTTT. Translating gives CASRREQALNTEAFF.

V and J are TRBV7-9 and TRBJ2-2, with 9 positions matching TRBD2. The CDR3 runs to 16 residues. The V gene end was trimmed by 7 bases and the J gene end by 5 bases; junction bases not matched to a gene: 11. From germline, CDR1 is SEHNR and CDR2 FQNEAQ (reference sequence). CDR3 region: CASIRGPAGGTGELFF. CDR3 DNA sequence: TGTGCCAGCATCCGAGGGCCTGCGGGAGGGACCGGGGAGCTGTTTTTT.

The chain employs TRBV2 and TRBJ1-5; 7 positions agree with TRBD1. The CDR3 consists of 15 residues. The germline V gene encodes CDR1 SNHLY and CDR2 FYNNEI. The trim removed 4 bases at V and 3 bases at J, leaving 6 bases unmatched. CDR3 nucleotides: TGTGCCAGCAGTGGACAGGGTTTTCCCAATCAGCCCCAGCATTTT. Protein: CASSGQGFPNQPQHF. Combining the CDR3 with reference TRBV2 and TRBJ1-5 gives the whole variable domain EPEVTQTPSHQVTQMGQEVILRCVPISNHLYFYWYRQILGQKVEFLVSFYNNEISEKSEIFDDQFSVERPDGSNFTLKIRSTKLEDSAMYFCASSGQGFPNQPQHFGDGTRLSIL.

This clone was counted a single time. This chain uses TRBV24-1 with TRBJ2-5; TRBD2 aligns across 9 bases. The CDR3 extends over 18 amino acids. Trimming at V came to 3 bases and at J to 5 bases, leaving 15 bases not matched to a gene. The germline gives CDR1 KGHDR, CDR2 SFDVKD. The CDR3: CATSDPPGRAGGPETQYF. In nucleotides, the CDR3 is TGTGCCACCAGTGATCCCCCAGGTCGAGCGGGGGGCCCGGAGACCCAGTACTTC.

This chain connects TRBV27 to TRBJ1-6; TRBD1 agrees at 8 bases. Germline V gene sequence: CDR1 MNHEY, CDR2 SMNVEV (reference sequence). The CDR3 is 16 residues long. Trimming cost V 8 bases and J 7 bases; bases outside gene matches: 13. The chain's CDR3 is CASAGRSRGLNSPLHF. The DNA for the CDR3 is TGTGCCAGCGCGGGGAGGAGCAGGGGGCTCAATTCACCCCTCCACTTT.

The chain recombines TRBV11-2 with TRBJ2-5; 10 bases match TRBD2. Germline loops: CDR1 SGHAT, CDR2 FQNNGV. The CDR3 has 16 residues. The J segment lost 5 bases and the V segment lost 1 base, leaving 7 bases of the junction unmatched. CDR3: CASSLGRAGGWETQYF. The CDR3 bases are TGTGCCAGCAGCTTAGGTCGAGCGGGGGGGTGGGAGACCCAGTACTTC.

The rearrangement joins TRBV2 to TRBJ2-6, with D possibly matching TRBD2 (6 bases). Germline lookup yields CDR1 SNHLY and CDR2 FYNNEI. V lost 7 bases to trimming and J lost 0 bases, with 19 bases between them. The CDR3 is made up of 18 amino acids. The CDR3 spells CASTRIWTGGSGANVLTF. The CDR3 bases are TGTGCCAGCACCAGAATTTGGACCGGGGGCTCTGGGGCCAACGTCCTGACTTTC.

The genes are TRBV28 and TRBJ1-4, with unresolved D. CDR1 MDHEN and CDR2 SYDVKM come from the germline V gene. The CDR3 runs to 14 residues. V lost 6 bases to trimming and J lost 4 bases, with 12 bases between them. The DNA for the CDR3 is TGTGCCAGCAGAAACCGGGTTCTTAATGAAAAACTGTTTTTT. Translated, it gives CASRNRVLNEKLFF.

This chain uses TRBV12-5 with TRBJ2-7; D possibly corresponds to TRBD2 (5 bases). The V gene lost 0 bases and the J gene lost 3 bases, with 18 bases spanning the gap. CDR3 length: 17 amino acids. The V gene's germline CDR1 is LGHNT and CDR2 FRNRAP. CDR3 amino acids: CASGLVANLLGLYEQYF. The CDR3 DNA follows: TGTGCTAGTGGTTTGGTCGCAAACCTCCTAGGACTCTACGAGCAGTACTTC.

The V call is TRBV6-2 or TRBV6-3, the J call TRBJ2-3; perhaps TRBD2 as D (6 bases). This CDR3 is built from 18 residues. The V gene lost 2 bases and the J gene lost 6 bases, with 24 bases spanning the gap. The germline V gene encodes CDR1 MNHEY and CDR2 SVGEGT. CDR3: CASSYPGGGVGIADTQYF. The DNA of the CDR3 is TGTGCCAGCAGTTACCCCGGTGGCGGGGTAGGTATTGCGGATACGCAGTATTTT.

This clone appeared a few times. The rearrangement uses TRBV25-1 and TRBJ1-1; TRBD1 matches at 12 bases. V shed 3 bases, J shed 0 bases, and the junction held 8 bases outside the gene matches. The length of the CDR3 is 18 residues. Germline V lookup: CDR1 MGHDK, CDR2 SYGVNS. This CDR3 reads CASSDPSGQGALNTEAFF. In DNA, the CDR3 is TGTGCCAGCAGTGACCCCTCGGGACAGGGGGCTTTGAACACTGAAGCTTTCTTT.

The J gene is TRBJ1-5, the V gene TRBV19, with D maybe TRBD1 (5 bases). The CDR3 has 16 amino acids. Trimming pared 4 bases from V and 3 bases from J, leaving 16 bases between. Germline lookup yields CDR1 LNHDA and CDR2 SQIVND (reference sequence). The CDR3 here is CASSTLDTPANQPQHF. In DNA form, the CDR3 reads TGTGCCAGTAGTACACTGGACACTCCTGCCAATCAGCCCCAGCATTTT.

V usage is TRBV7-2 and J usage is TRBJ2-7; tentative D call: TRBD2 (5 bases). The CDR3 covers 14 residues. The V end was cut by 5 bases, the J end by 4 bases, with 15 bases between. Germline CDR1 reads SGHTA; CDR2 reads FQGNSA. In DNA, the CDR3 is TGTGCCAGCAGCATGAGCGGCGGAGCTTACGAGCAGTACTTC. Translated: CASSMSGGAYEQYF.

The chain uses TRBV4-1 and TRBJ2-1; the match to TRBD2 covers 8 bases. After removal of 4 bases from V and 4 bases from J, the junction contained 12 bases not matched to a gene. This CDR3 comprises 17 residues. Germline-derived CDR1 and CDR2 are MGHRA and YSYEKL. CDR3 amino acids: CASSRTPSGLEYNEQFF. The CDR3 nucleotides read TGCGCCAGCAGCCGAACACCGTCGGGACTAGAGTACAATGAGCAGTTCTTC.

This clone was counted a single time. The rearrangement uses TRBV4-2 and TRBJ2-1; 9 bases are shared with TRBD2. The CDR3 covers 14 residues. From germline, CDR1 is LGHNA and CDR2 YNFKEQ. J lost 6 bases, V lost 4 bases, and 4 bases had no gene match. The CDR3 sequence is CASSRGLASNEQFF. The CDR3 bases are TGTGCCAGCAGCCGGGGACTAGCTAGCAATGAGCAGTTCTTC.